This TCR beta chain was identified during a study of T cell changes during pregnancy in multiple sclerosis. Produced via immunoSEQ multiplex PCR; TCRdb's table is partial and in-frame only. In the table there are under 65,000 clones, roughly 93% of which are singletons. Material: CD8+ T cells from peripheral blood mononuclear cells, obtained in the third trimester of pregnancy. The sequence derives from a female donor with multiple sclerosis, enrolled in a pregnancy study.

In DNA form, the CDR3 reads TGTGCCAGTAGTATGGGGACTAGCGGCACAGATACGCAGTATTTT. It translates to CASSMGTSGTDTQYF. The chain combines TRBV19 with TRBJ2-3; 10 bases agree with TRBD2. The ends lost 3 bases at V and 1 base at J; junction bases unmatched: 1. Germline assignment: CDR1 LNHDA and CDR2 SQIVND (reference sequence). The CDR3 has 15 residues.